These 8 T cell receptor beta chains originate from one sample sequenced in a study of cytomegalovirus exposure and HLA in healthy donors (dated by TCRdb to the late 2010s). Libraries were constructed by the immunoSEQ multiplex PCR assay. The table comes from immuneACCESS by way of TCRdb, which keeps in-frame sequences with V and J called. Part of the clones is missing from these tables; in studies checked, under half for an unresolved V gene and the rest for unknown reasons. This sample is represented by about 60,000 clones; around 96% of them were singletons. The biggest ten clones account for approximately 0.91% of the sample. The sequenced material came from PBMCs. All receptors derive from a man younger than 35 in good health and CMV-seronegative.

This chain uses TRBV7-9 with TRBJ2-7; 9 bases fit TRBD1. The CDR3 sequence is 16 residues long. CDR1 is SEHNR, CDR2 FQNEAQ, per germline (reference sequence). J gave up 4 bases and V 3 bases, and 10 bases lay outside the gene matches. The CDR3 reads CASSFSGQGLVYEQYF. The CDR3 DNA sequence: TGTGCCAGCAGCTTCTCGGGACAGGGATTAGTGTACGAGCAGTACTTC.

This chain joins TRBV7-9 and TRBJ1-1; unclear D gene. The CDR3 loop spans 11 amino acids. CDR1 and CDR2 (germline): SEHNR, FQNEAQ (reference sequence). Trimming cost V 2 bases and J 7 bases, with 5 bases left between them. CDR3 amino acids: CASSLLSEAFF. The CDR3, as DNA: TGTGCCAGCAGCTTATTGAGTGAAGCTTTCTTT.

The chain employs TRBV5-4 and TRBJ2-5; 7 bases are a match to TRBD2. CDR1 SGHNT and CDR2 YYREEE come from the germline V gene (reference sequence). This CDR3 is 14 amino acids long. Trimming took 2 bases from V and 4 from J; bases not matched to a gene: 5. The CDR3 loop reads CASSLGGGRETQYF. In DNA, the CDR3 is TGTGCCAGCAGCTTAGGAGGCGGGAGAGAGACCCAGTACTTC.

The DNA of the CDR3 is TGTGCCAGCAGCCCAACAGGGCTGAAAACAGATACGCAGTATTTT. Amino acid sequence: CASSPTGLKTDTQYF. V usage is TRBV7-8 and J usage is TRBJ2-3; weak D call: TRBD1 (6 bases). Germline V lookup: CDR1 SGHVS, CDR2 FQNEAQ. The V gene lost 5 bases and the J gene lost 3 bases, with 15 bases spanning the gap. The CDR3 contains 15 residues.

This clone was counted a few times. The J gene is TRBJ2-5, the V gene TRBV5-1, with 8 bases that match TRBD2. The CDR3 has 16 amino acids. Looked up from germline, CDR1 is SGHRS and CDR2 is YFSETQ. Trimming cost V 4 bases and J 1 base; bases outside gene matches: 9. CDR3 nucleotide sequence: TGCGCCAGCAGCGGGATGGGTCTAGCGGGCCAAGAGACCCAGTACTTC. Residues: CASSGMGLAGQETQYF.

The chain uses TRBV5-4 and TRBJ2-3; 15 bases line up with TRBD2. CDR1 SGHNT and CDR2 YYREEE come from the germline V gene (reference sequence). The CDR3 consists of 15 residues. V lost 3 bases to trimming and J lost 6 bases; unmatched junction nucleotides: 2. DNA for the CDR3: TGTGCCAGCAGCTCCGGGACTAGCGGGAGGGATACGCAGTATTTT. Its translation: CASSSGTSGRDTQYF.

The chain carries TRBV7-2 and TRBJ2-3, with D possibly being TRBD1 (5 bases). CDR3 size: 13 residues. Germline assignment: CDR1 SGHTA and CDR2 FQGNSA. V lost 0 bases to trimming and J lost 11 bases, with 12 bases between them. The DNA of the CDR3 is TGTGCCAGCAGCTTAGCGAGGTCAGGGTTGCAGTATTTT. This translates into CASSLARSGLQYF.

V is TRBV27 and J is TRBJ2-3; TRBD2 matches 7 bases. The CDR3 has 17 amino acids. Looked up from germline, CDR1 is MNHEY and CDR2 is SMNVEV (reference sequence). Unmatched junction bases numbered 16, after V lost 3 bases and J lost 7 bases. The CDR3 nucleotides read TGTGCCAGCAGTTTCAGTGGAGGACTAGGGTATGCATATACGCAGTATTTT. Amino acids: CASSFSGGLGYAYTQYF.